This entry is about one TCR beta chain. These data originate in a study of CD8+ T cells in alopecia areata. Treatment denoted: oral pan-JAK inhibitor, 5-10 mg twice daily. The CDR3 sequence is 17 residues long. From germline, CDR1 is SGHTA and CDR2 FQGNSA. Trimming took off 5 bases at V and 1 base at J, with 20 bases between the two ends. Extraction of RNA preceded its reverse transcription into cDNA, which served as the sequencing template. Measured with immunoSEQ multiplex PCR; TCRdb has only the in-frame clones, and not every one. Of about 200,000 clones listed, around 66% are singletons. This chain joins TRBV7-2 and TRBJ1-2; tentatively, D is TRBD1 (6 bases). This receptor was taken from a human donor with alopecia areata. The material sequenced was CD4+ T cells sorted from blood, taken at week 4, from a patient treated with tofacitinib. CDR3 amino acids: CASSPRGGGRINYGYTF. For the CDR3, the DNA is TGTGCCAGCAGCCCCCGGGGCGGGGGGCGAATTAACTATGGCTACACCTTC.